This is a list of T cell receptor beta chains from one sample in a study of shared clonotypes between healthy human individuals. Using immunoSEQ multiplex PCR, the repertoire was profiled, and TCRdb retains in-frame clones only, with some absent. Of around 690,000 clones listed, about nine tenths are singletons. Sequenced: memory CD8+ T cells from PBMCs. The receptors derive from a man between 18 and 29 years old in good health. Some clones in this sample may be carry-over from other donors' samples. The conserved cysteine and the conserved F or W are not part of the CDR3 here. Some rows have no size entry. The others give once, few or many, or a class for an expanded clone.

TRBV5-1	TRBJ1-1	NA	ASSDTNTEAF
TRBV7-8	TRBJ2-3	NA	ASSLTGEEGTDTQY
TRBV4-3	TRBJ2-7	NA	ASSQDGRPHYEQY
TRBV7-9	TRBJ2-5	NA	ASRSGQGPSKTQY
TRBV2	TRBJ1-3	NA	ASSETRASRAGASGNTIY
TRBV6-4	TRBJ1-2	NA	ASSDRYRGAPYGYT
TRBV25-1	TRBJ1-1	NA	ASGQGAKLTEAF
TRBV6-5	TRBJ2-7	few	ASRFGAKGEQY
TRBV19	TRBJ2-7	once	ASSLTRDRPYEQY
TRBV23-1	TRBJ2-7	NA	ASSQSGTGPYEQY
TRBV19	TRBJ1-1	NA	ASSSTWGTVNTEAF
TRBV10-3	TRBJ2-7	NA	AISGDPNTYYEQY
TRBV28	TRBJ1-1	NA	ASSPSGRGEGTEAF
TRBV4-1	TRBJ2-7	NA	ASSQGLAPYEQY
TRBV5-6	TRBJ2-2	NA	ASSWFMEREVSGELF
TRBV28	TRBJ2-3	once	ASSFLVERPDTQY
TRBV10-2	TRBJ1-2	NA	ASGLGQDGYT
TRBV28	TRBJ2-5	once	ASSLYSSTSETQY
TRBV19	TRBJ2-7	NA	ASSITGQRTYEQY
TRBV7-3	TRBJ2-3	NA	ASSFTGRTDTQY
TRBV11-3	TRBJ1-4	NA	ASSLDQIRVVPTNEKLF
TRBV9	TRBJ2-1	NA	ASSDFDNYNEQF
TRBV13	TRBJ2-4	NA	ASSLRGPRNIQY
TRBV5-6	TRBJ1-1	NA	ASSPGEDTEAF
TRBV19	TRBJ2-1	NA	ASSIVAGGHYNEQF
TRBV4-2	TRBJ2-7	NA	ASSQGRDYEQY
TRBV10-3	TRBJ2-5	NA	ATAGLAGGETQY
TRBV6-5	TRBJ1-2	NA	ASSYPNRGGNYGYT
TRBV11-2	TRBJ2-7	NA	ASSLGRYEQY
TRBV7-3	TRBJ1-1	few	ASSLGGDTEAF
TRBV7-2	TRBJ2-7	NA	ASSPVVAGYRN
TRBV5-5	TRBJ2-5	NA	ASSFRGNQETQY
TRBV27	TRBJ1-2	NA	ASSLTPTDYYGYT
TRBV27	TRBJ2-1	NA	ASTWDQGWNEQF
TRBV6-5	TRBJ2-7	NA	ASSYSVAAQTYEQY
TRBV9	TRBJ2-1	NA	ASSVGRTGANEQF
TRBV6-5	TRBJ2-2	NA	ASSYLNRVAGELF
TRBV27	TRBJ1-2	NA	ASSLMARTLHGYT
TRBV10-2	TRBJ2-7	once	ASSEVSGRLYEQY
TRBV27	TRBJ1-2	NA	ASSFSGTAYGYT
TRBV7-6	TRBJ2-3	once	ASSPGLAGGPGTDTQY
TRBV10-3	TRBJ1-3	NA	AISESGNTIY
TRBV27	TRBJ2-7	NA	ASSLAAGDHPYEQY
TRBV6-5	TRBJ2-1	NA	ASSYSYDNEQF
TRBV4-1	TRBJ2-7	NA	ASSQDGGLAYEQY
TRBV28	TRBJ2-1	NA	ASSTRDGGGNEQF
TRBV14	TRBJ2-4	once	ASSKGLVIAKNIQY
TRBV6-5	TRBJ1-1	NA	ASTRRGARAF
TRBV11-2	TRBJ2-7	NA	ASSSWQGDEQY
TRBV19	TRBJ2-1	NA	ATSQGQGEQF
TRBV9	TRBJ2-7	few	ASSGGDRSSYEQY
TRBV27	TRBJ2-3	NA	ASSSNPGQGPGDTQY
TRBV9	TRBJ1-2	NA	ASSEAPGHLNYGYT
TRBV6-6	TRBJ2-2	NA	ASRDGELF